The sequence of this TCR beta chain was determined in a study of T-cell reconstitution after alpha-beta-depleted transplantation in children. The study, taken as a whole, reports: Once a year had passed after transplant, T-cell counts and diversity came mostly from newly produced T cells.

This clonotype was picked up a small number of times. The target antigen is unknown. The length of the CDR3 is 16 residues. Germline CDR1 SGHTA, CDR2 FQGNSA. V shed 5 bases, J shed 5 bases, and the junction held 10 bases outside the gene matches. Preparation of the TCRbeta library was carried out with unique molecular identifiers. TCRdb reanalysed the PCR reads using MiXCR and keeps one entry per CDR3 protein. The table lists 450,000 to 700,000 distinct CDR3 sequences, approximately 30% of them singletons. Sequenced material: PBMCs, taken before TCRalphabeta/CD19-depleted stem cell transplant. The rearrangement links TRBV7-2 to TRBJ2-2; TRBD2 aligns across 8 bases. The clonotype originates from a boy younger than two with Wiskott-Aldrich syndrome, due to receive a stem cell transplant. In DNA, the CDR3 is TGTGCCAGCAGCCCGAGGGCGGGAGGAAGGACCGGGGAGCTGTTTTTT. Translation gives CASSPRAGGRTGELFF.